A single sample is the source of the 10 T cell receptor beta chains below, sequenced in a study of T-cell reconstitution after alpha-beta-depleted transplantation in children. TCRbeta library preparation incorporated unique molecular identifiers. TCRdb independently ran MiXCR on the PCR reads; one entry per CDR3 protein. The table has nearly 400,000 distinct CDR3 sequences, about 20% seen once. Sequenced material: PBMCs from the stem cell graft donor, taken from the stem cell graft. These receptors were obtained from a human donor who donated a stem cell graft to a child with acute myeloid leukemia.

The table lists this clonotype with many counts. This chain connects TRBV5-1 to TRBJ2-1; no definite D call. The CDR3 is 13 amino acids. Germline CDR1 and CDR2: SGHRS and YFSETQ. V was trimmed by 0 bases and J by 6 bases, leaving 7 bases between them. CDR3 DNA: TGCGCCAGCAGCTTGGCAGAGGTCAATGAGCAGTTCTTC. It codes for CASSLAEVNEQFF.

This chain connects TRBV5-1 to TRBJ2-3; D is tentatively TRBD1 or TRBD2 (5 bases each). Germline lookup yields CDR1 SGHRS and CDR2 YFSETQ. Trimming left V 0 bases short and J 0 bases short, with 14 bases between. The CDR3 extends over 17 amino acids. The CDR3 bases are TGCGCCAGCAGCTTGGAACCCGGGACCCTGAGCACAGATACGCAGTATTTT. Amino acid sequence: CASSLEPGTLSTDTQYF.

This clonotype was observed many times. The chain recombines TRBV10-3 with TRBJ2-7; 14 bases fit TRBD2. With V trimmed by 2 bases and J by 4 bases, 1 base remained unmatched. Germline values: CDR1 ENHRY, CDR2 SYGVKD. The CDR3 is 15 residues long. CDR3 sequence: CAISEGTSGSYEQYF. The CDR3 bases are TGTGCCATCAGTGAGGGGACTAGCGGGAGTTACGAGCAGTACTTC.

The chain uses TRBV28 and TRBJ2-5; D is possibly TRBD2 (5 bases). The length of the CDR3 is 16 residues. V gave up 5 bases and J gave up 5 bases, with 21 bases separating them. The germline V gene encodes CDR1 MDHEN and CDR2 SYDVKM. CDR3 protein: CASSKNFNWRGETQYF. CDR3 bases: TGTGCCAGCAGTAAAAACTTCAATTGGAGAGGGGAGACCCAGTACTTC. Variable domain in full (rest from reference TRBV28 and TRBJ2-5): DVKVTQSSRYLVKRTGEKVFLECVQDMDHENMFWYRQDPGLGLRLIYFSYDVKMKEKGDIPEGYSVSREKKERFSLILESASTNQTSMYLCASSKNFNWRGETQYFGPGTRLLVL.

This clonotype has only a few counts. The chain is built from TRBV4-1 and TRBJ2-7; the match to TRBD2 covers 13 bases. Germline V gene lookup returns CDR1 MGHRA and CDR2 YSYEKL. The V segment lost 1 base and the J segment 4 bases; nucleotides outside the gene matches: 4. This CDR3 has 16 amino acids. This CDR3 is CASSQGLAGGHYEQYF. The CDR3 region has the DNA TGCGCCAGCAGCCAAGGACTAGCGGGAGGCCATTACGAGCAGTACTTC.

This clonotype showed up just a few times. The chain combines TRBV12-3 or TRBV12-4 with TRBJ2-7, with D perhaps matching TRBD2 (5 bases). Trimming shortened V by 6 bases and J by 4 bases, and 13 bases separated the two germline ends. CDR3 length: 13 residues. CDR3 in amino acids: CASRWSGSYEQYF. CDR3 DNA sequence: TGTGCCAGCAGATGGAGCGGTTCTTACGAGCAGTACTTC.

The V call is TRBV6-2 or TRBV6-3, the J call TRBJ1-1, with no clear D. V gave up 4 bases and J gave up 1 base, with 10 bases separating them. The CDR3 is 14 residues long. Germline CDR1 MNHEY, CDR2 SVGEGT. The CDR3, as DNA: TGTGCCAGCAGTTCGCCCTCGGCGAACACTGAAGCTTTCTTT. This sequence encodes CASSSPSANTEAFF.

The rearrangement uses TRBV28 and TRBJ1-1; the match to TRBD1 covers 9 bases. With 5 bases clipped from V and 1 base from J, the junction kept 8 bases outside the gene matches. Germline CDR1 MDHEN, CDR2 SYDVKM. This CDR3 contains 16 residues. For the CDR3, the DNA is TGTGCCAGCAGTGCTCGTCGGGACAGGGAGAACACTGAAGCTTTCTTT. This encodes CASSARRDRENTEAFF.

V and J are TRBV4-1 and TRBJ2-1; 12 bases match TRBD2. This CDR3 has 16 amino acids. Per the germline V gene, CDR1 is MGHRA and CDR2 is YSYEKL. With V trimmed by 4 bases and J by 7 bases, 8 bases remained unmatched. The CDR3 region is CASSPTRTSGINEQFF. CDR3 coding DNA: TGCGCCAGCAGCCCGACGAGGACTAGCGGGATTAATGAGCAGTTCTTC.

This clonotype was observed many times. V usage is TRBV12-3 or TRBV12-4 and J usage is TRBJ2-7; the D call may be TRBD1 or TRBD2 (5 bases each). The CDR3 runs 14 residues. The V end was cut by 5 bases, the J end by 7 bases, with 18 bases between. In nucleotides, the CDR3 is TGTGCCAGCAGTCACACGGGACCATCTAATGAGCAGTACTTC. The encoded protein is CASSHTGPSNEQYF.